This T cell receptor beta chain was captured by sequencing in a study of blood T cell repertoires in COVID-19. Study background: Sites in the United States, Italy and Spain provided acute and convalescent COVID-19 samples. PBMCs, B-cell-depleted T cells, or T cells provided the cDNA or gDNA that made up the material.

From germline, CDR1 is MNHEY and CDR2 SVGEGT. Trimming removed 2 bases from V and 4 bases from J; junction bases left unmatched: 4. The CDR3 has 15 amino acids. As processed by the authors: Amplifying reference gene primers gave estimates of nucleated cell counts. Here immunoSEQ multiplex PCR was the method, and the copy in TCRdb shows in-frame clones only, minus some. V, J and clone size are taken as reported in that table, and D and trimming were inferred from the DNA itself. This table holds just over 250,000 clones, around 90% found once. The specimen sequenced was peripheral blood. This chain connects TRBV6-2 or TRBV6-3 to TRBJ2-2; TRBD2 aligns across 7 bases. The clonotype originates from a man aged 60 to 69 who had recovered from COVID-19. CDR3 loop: CASSYVASGTGELFF. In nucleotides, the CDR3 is TGTGCCAGCAGTTACGTCGCTAGCGGCACCGGGGAGCTGTTTTTT.